The 19 T cell receptor beta chains in this list originate from one sample, sequenced in a study of molecular identifiers for immune sequencing clone quantification. MiXCR, run by TCRdb on the PCR reads, gives a single entry per CDR3 protein. The sample consists of roughly 71,000 distinct CDR3 sequences, about 18% of them appearing once. The source material was naive CD8+ T cells from blood, with Jurkat cell RNA spiked in. Stated subset: FACS-sorted CD8+CD4-CCR7+CD45RA+ naive T cells. These receptors all stem from a human donor in good health. Some libraries in this study had Jurkat cell RNA spiked in.

This clonotype was seen ten or more times. The CDR3 sequence is CSVEGLVWADTQYF. CDR3 nucleotides: TGCAGCGTTGAGGGACTAGTTTGGGCAGATACGCAGTATTTT. V usage is TRBV29-1 and J usage is TRBJ2-3, with 8 positions matching TRBD2. The V and J ends lost 3 bases and 4 bases, in that order; junction bases with no gene match: 6. Germline loops: CDR1 SQVTM, CDR2 ANQGSEA. The CDR3 has 14 residues.

In this sample, this clonotype turned up a few times. This chain uses TRBV3-1 with TRBJ2-5; D unclear. With 3 bases removed from V and 5 bases from J, the gap between germline ends came to 13 bases. Germline lookup yields CDR1 LGHDT and CDR2 YNNKEL (reference sequence). This CDR3 has 14 residues. CDR3 nucleotide sequence: TGTGCCAGCAGCCACCTGACTGGTAGGGAGACCCAGTACTTC. Protein sequence: CASSHLTGRETQYF.

This chain connects TRBV11-1 to TRBJ2-7; D might be TRBD1 (5 bases). The CDR3 contains 11 residues. Per germline, CDR1 SGHAT and CDR2 FQDESV (reference sequence). V lost 8 bases, J lost 3 bases, and 8 bases lay in between. The CDR3, as DNA: TGTGCCAGCGGACAAGACTACGAGCAGTACTTC. Its protein product is CASGQDYEQYF.

This clonotype was counted at least ten times. V gene TRBV20-1 combines with J gene TRBJ2-7; 7 nucleotides align to TRBD2. This CDR3 has 15 residues. Germline V lookup: CDR1 DFQATT, CDR2 SNEGSKA (reference sequence). V shed 0 bases, J shed 7 bases, and the junction held 12 bases outside the gene matches. CDR3 region: CSARDIASGLWEQYF. CDR3 DNA sequence: TGCAGTGCTAGAGATATCGCTAGCGGCCTTTGGGAGCAGTACTTC.

This clonotype was recorded many times. The genes are TRBV4-3 and TRBJ2-1, with 12 bases fitting TRBD2. V was pared by 4 bases and J by 8 bases, with 12 bases of the junction left unmatched. This CDR3 comprises 17 residues. Germline values: CDR1 LGHNA, CDR2 YSLEER. The CDR3 loop reads CASSPHGTSGPSDEQFF. DNA for the CDR3: TGCGCCAGCAGCCCACACGGGACTAGCGGGCCGAGCGATGAGCAGTTCTTC.

This clonotype was detected many times. The V and J genes are TRBV6-5 and TRBJ1-1, with unresolved D. CDR3 length: 14 amino acids. Germline V lookup: CDR1 MNHEY, CDR2 SVGAGI. The ends were cut back, 4 bases at V and 2 bases at J, with 11 bases in the middle. Here the CDR3 reads CASSFGQLNTEAFF. The CDR3, as DNA: TGTGCCAGCAGTTTCGGTCAGCTAAACACTGAAGCTTTCTTT.

The rearrangement uses TRBV10-1 and TRBJ2-5; D is unclear. There are 19 residues in the CDR3. The germline V gene encodes CDR1 WNHNN and CDR2 SYGVQD (reference sequence). V was cut by 4 bases and J by 4 bases, with 28 bases left in between. The CDR3 here is CASSGALVGGQLKTETQYF. Written as DNA, the CDR3 is TGCGCCAGCAGTGGTGCGTTGGTAGGCGGCCAGCTCAAAACAGAGACCCAGTACTTC.

This clonotype was seen ten or more times. The chain carries TRBV19 and TRBJ1-3, with a weak D call TRBD1 (6 bases). The CDR3 runs to 15 residues. CDR1 is LNHDA and CDR2 is SQIVND in the germline V gene (reference sequence). V dropped 5 bases and J dropped 2 bases, with 13 bases sitting between them. The CDR3 here is CASSSTGLAGNTIYF. The CDR3 nucleotides are TGTGCCAGTAGTTCCACAGGGCTGGCTGGAAACACCATATATTTT.

Of note for this clonotype: A much larger clone is a single base away; this may be a read error. This rearrangement joins TRBV29-1 to TRBJ2-1; 13 bases align to TRBD2. CDR1 is SQVTM and CDR2 is ANQGSEA in the germline V gene. This CDR3 contains 15 residues. CDR3 in amino acids: CSVEGTSGSFNERFF. CDR3 nucleotide sequence: TGCAGCGTTGAAGGGACTAGCGGGAGCTTCAATGAGCGGTTCTTC.

This clonotype showed up many times. The V and J genes are TRBV27 and TRBJ1-6; 7 nucleotides line up with TRBD1. With 1 base clipped from V and 7 bases from J, the junction kept 4 bases outside the gene matches. CDR1 and CDR2 (germline): MNHEY, SMNVEV (reference sequence). This CDR3 contains 15 residues. CDR3 sequence (DNA): TGTGCCAGCAGTTTATTCGGACAGGCCAATTCACCCCTCCACTTT. It codes for CASSLFGQANSPLHF.

This clonotype appeared a single time. The genes are TRBV29-1 and TRBJ2-7; TRBD2 is a possible D gene (5 bases). Trimming removed 4 bases at V and 4 bases at J, with 8 bases between. The CDR3 contains 11 residues. Germline V gene data show CDR1 as SQVTM and CDR2 as ANQGSEA. The CDR3 coding sequence is TGCAGCGTTGGGACTCCTTACGAGCAGTACTTC. Translation gives CSVGTPYEQYF.

The chain employs TRBV7-6 and TRBJ2-1, with D perhaps matching TRBD2 (7 bases). The CDR3 has 16 residues. V was pared by 4 bases and J by 8 bases, with 21 bases between. Germline CDR1 is SGHVS and CDR2 is FNYEAQ. CDR3: CASSSTTGLEIHEQFF. CDR3 nucleotide sequence: TGTGCCAGCAGCTCCACGACAGGACTAGAGATCCATGAGCAGTTCTTC.

This clonotype showed up many times. The chain links TRBV10-2 to TRBJ2-3, with TRBD2 identical over 9 bases. This CDR3 is 16 amino acids long. Germline lookup yields CDR1 WSHSY and CDR2 SAAADI. With 4 bases clipped from V and 5 bases from J, the junction kept 10 bases outside the gene matches. Here the CDR3 DNA reads TGCGCCAGCAGTGCCCGGGCTAGCGGGATCGAAGATACGCAGTATTTT. As protein: CASSARASGIEDTQYF.

With respect to this clonotype: This could be a read error, since a much larger clone is one nucleotide away. Here the CDR3 DNA reads TGCGCCAGCAGCTTCGGCAGGACGGAGAACACTGAAGCTTTCTTT. This sequence encodes CASSFGRTENTEAFF. The V gene is TRBV5-1, the J gene TRBJ1-1; unclear D gene. Germline V gives CDR1 SGHRS, CDR2 YFSETQ. The length of the CDR3 is 15 residues. Deletions cut 2 bases from V and 1 base from J, with 12 bases between. The variable domain in full, with the rest retrieved from reference TRBV5-1 and TRBJ1-1, is KAGVTQTPRYLIKTRGQQVTLSCSPISGHRSVSWYQQTPGQGLQFLFEYFSETQRNKGNFPGRFSGRQFSNSRSEMNVSTLELGDSALYLCASSFGRTENTEAFFGQGTRLTVV.

This clonotype was seen repeatedly, ten times or more. The CDR3 DNA reads TGTGCCAGCAGCTTAGGTCACGGCCGACTAGCGGGAGAGCGCACAGATACGCAGTATTTT. This encodes CASSLGHGRLAGERTDTQYF. The chain is built from TRBV11-2 and TRBJ2-3; the match to TRBD2 covers 12 bases. The CDR3 is 20 amino acids. J gave up 1 base and V 1 base, and 12 bases lay outside the gene matches. Germline V gene sequence: CDR1 SGHAT, CDR2 FQNNGV.

This clonotype was detected many times. V gene TRBV28 combines with J gene TRBJ2-7; D possibly uses TRBD1 or TRBD2 (5 bases each). Germline assignment: CDR1 MDHEN and CDR2 SYDVKM. V was shortened by 4 bases and J by 6 bases, with 10 bases between the two germline ends. This CDR3 is built from 12 residues. For the CDR3, the DNA is TGTGCCAGCAGTTGGGGGAACAGCGAGCAGTACTTC. This encodes CASSWGNSEQYF.

Comment on this clonotype: One base away lies a much larger clone, so this may be a sequencing read error. The chain uses TRBV2 and TRBJ2-1; 8 bases are a match to TRBD2. The CDR3 is 16 amino acids. Germline V gene sequence: CDR1 SNHLY, CDR2 FYNNEI. The CDR3 DNA reads TGTGCCAGCAGCGCAGGACTAGCTCTTTCCTACAATGAGCGGTTCTTC. Protein sequence: CASSAGLALSYNERFF.

This clonotype occurred a few times. The J gene is TRBJ1-2, the V gene TRBV28; TRBD1 matches at 8 bases. The CDR3 is 14 residues long. Germline CDR1 reads MDHEN; CDR2 reads SYDVKM. The V and J ends lost 6 bases and 4 bases, in that order; junction bases with no gene match: 7. In DNA form, the CDR3 reads TGTGCCAGCAGCGGGCAGGGGGCCGCCTATGGCTACACCTTC. Translated, it gives CASSGQGAAYGYTF.

This clonotype was seen ten or more times. The CDR3 DNA sequence: TGTGCCTGGAGTTTAGCGGGGTTTGGCACAGATACGCAGTATTTT. Encoded protein: CAWSLAGFGTDTQYF. The chain joins TRBV30 to TRBJ2-3; 8 positions agree with TRBD2. Trimming removed 2 bases from V and 1 base from J; junction bases left unmatched: 5. The CDR3 covers 15 residues. Germline V gives CDR1 GTSNPN, CDR2 SVGIG (reference sequence).